This T cell receptor beta chain was captured by sequencing in a study of control samples from healthy donors and cancer patients. Profiled with immunoSEQ multiplex PCR; TCRdb holds only in-frame clones, not every one. The table records over 200,000 clones, roughly four fifths of them present only once. The origin of this receptor is a woman in her sixties with lung cancer. The sequenced material came from PBMCs.

This CDR3 is CASSLLYPSSYNEQFF. The DNA for the CDR3 is TGTGCCAGCAGCTTGTTGTACCCGAGCTCCTACAATGAGCAGTTCTTC. This chain connects TRBV5-8 to TRBJ2-1; D gene unclear. Germline V gene sequence: CDR1 SGHTS, CDR2 YDEGEE. Deletions cut 1 base from V and 0 bases from J, with 11 bases between. CDR3 size: 16 residues.